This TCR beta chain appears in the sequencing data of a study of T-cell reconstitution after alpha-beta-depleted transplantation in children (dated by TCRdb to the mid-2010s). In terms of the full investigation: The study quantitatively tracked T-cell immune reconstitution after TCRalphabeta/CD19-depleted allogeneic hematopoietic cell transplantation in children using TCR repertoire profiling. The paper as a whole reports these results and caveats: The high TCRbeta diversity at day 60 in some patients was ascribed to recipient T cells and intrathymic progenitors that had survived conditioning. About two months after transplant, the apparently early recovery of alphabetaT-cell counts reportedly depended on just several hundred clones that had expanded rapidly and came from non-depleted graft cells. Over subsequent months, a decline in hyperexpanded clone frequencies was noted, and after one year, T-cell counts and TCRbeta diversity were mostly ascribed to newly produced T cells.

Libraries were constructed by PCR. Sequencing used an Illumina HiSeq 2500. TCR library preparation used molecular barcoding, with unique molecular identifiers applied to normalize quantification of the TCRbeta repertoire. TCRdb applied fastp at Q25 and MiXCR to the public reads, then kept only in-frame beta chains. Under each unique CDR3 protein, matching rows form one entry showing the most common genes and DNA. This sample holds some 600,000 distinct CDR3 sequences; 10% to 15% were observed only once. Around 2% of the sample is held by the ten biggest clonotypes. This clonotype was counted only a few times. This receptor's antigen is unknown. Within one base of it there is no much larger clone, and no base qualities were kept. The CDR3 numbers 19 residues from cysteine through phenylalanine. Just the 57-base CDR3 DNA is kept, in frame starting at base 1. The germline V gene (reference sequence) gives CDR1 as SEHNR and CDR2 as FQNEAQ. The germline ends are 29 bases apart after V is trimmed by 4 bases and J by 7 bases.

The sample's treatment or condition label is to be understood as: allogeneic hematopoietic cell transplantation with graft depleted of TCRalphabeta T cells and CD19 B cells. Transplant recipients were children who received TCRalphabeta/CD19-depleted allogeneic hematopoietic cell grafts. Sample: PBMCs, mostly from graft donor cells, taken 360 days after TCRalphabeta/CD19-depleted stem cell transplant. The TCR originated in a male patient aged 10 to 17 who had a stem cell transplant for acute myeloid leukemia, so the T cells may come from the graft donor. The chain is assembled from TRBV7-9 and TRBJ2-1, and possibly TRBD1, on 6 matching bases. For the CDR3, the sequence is CASSSSRLTGNNYGNEQFF. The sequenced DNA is TGTGCCAGCAGCTCTAGTCGCCTAACAGGGAACAATTACGGTAATGAGCAGTTCTTC.